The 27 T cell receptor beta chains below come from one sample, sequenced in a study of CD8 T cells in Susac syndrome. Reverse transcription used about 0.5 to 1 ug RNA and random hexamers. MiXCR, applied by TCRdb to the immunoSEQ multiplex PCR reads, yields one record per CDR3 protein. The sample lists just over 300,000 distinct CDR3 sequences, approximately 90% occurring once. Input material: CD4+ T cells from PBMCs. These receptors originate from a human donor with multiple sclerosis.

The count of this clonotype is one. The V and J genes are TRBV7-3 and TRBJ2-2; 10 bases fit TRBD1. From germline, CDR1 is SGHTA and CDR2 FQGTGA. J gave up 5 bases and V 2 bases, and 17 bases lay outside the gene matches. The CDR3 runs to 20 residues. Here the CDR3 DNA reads TGTGCCAGCAGCTTAGCCTCTGCCCCACGGACAGGGGGGGGGACCGGGGAGCTGTTTTTT. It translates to CASSLASAPRTGGGTGELFF.

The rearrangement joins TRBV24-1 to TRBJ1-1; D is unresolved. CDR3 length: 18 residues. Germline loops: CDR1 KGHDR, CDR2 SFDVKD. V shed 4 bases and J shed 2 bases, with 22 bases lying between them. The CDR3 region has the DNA TGTGCCACCAGTGACATCAAAGGGAGGGTATCTGACAACACTGAAGCTTTCTTT. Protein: CATSDIKGRVSDNTEAFF.

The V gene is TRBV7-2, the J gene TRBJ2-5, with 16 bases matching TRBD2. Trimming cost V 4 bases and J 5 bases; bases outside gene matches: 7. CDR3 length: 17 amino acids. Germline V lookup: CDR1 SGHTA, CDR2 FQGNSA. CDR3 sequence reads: CASSSPGLAGGLETQYF. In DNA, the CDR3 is TGTGCCAGCAGCTCGCCGGGACTAGCGGGAGGGCTGGAGACCCAGTACTTC.

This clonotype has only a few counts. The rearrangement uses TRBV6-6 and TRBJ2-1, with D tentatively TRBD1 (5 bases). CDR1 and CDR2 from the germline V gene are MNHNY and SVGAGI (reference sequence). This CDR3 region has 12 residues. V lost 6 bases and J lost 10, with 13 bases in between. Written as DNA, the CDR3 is TGTGCCAGCAGCTATCCGTGGGGCGAGCAGTTCTTC. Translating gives CASSYPWGEQFF.

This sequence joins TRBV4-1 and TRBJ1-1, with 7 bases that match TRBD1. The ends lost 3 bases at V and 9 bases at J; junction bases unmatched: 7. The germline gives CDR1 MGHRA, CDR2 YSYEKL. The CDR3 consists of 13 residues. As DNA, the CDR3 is TGCGCCAGCAGCCAGACAGGGAGTCGAAAAGCTTTCTTT. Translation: CASSQTGSRKAFF.

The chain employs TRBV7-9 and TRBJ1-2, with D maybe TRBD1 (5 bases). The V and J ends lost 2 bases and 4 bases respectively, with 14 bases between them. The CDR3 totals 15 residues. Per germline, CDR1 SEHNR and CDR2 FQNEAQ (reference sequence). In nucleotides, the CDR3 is TGTGCCAGCAGCTTAAGTTCGCAGGGAGCCTATGGCTACACCTTC. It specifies CASSLSSQGAYGYTF.

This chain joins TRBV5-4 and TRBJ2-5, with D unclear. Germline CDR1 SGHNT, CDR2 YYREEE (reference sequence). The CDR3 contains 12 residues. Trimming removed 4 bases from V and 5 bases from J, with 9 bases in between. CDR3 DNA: TGTGCCAGCAGCCGAACCTGGGAGACCCAGTACTTC. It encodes CASSRTWETQYF.

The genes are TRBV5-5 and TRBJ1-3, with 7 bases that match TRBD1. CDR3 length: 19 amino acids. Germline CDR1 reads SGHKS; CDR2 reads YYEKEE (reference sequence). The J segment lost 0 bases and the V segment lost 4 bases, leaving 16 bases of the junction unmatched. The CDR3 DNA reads TGTGCCAGCAGCCCGGGACAGTATACAGCCCCAAGCTCTGGAAACACCATATATTTT. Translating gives CASSPGQYTAPSSGNTIYF.

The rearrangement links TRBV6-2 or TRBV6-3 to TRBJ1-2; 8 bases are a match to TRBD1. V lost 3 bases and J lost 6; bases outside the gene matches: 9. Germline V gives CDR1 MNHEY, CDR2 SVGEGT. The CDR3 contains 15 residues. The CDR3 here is CASSYSSTGVNGYTF. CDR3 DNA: TGTGCCAGCAGTTATTCCTCGACAGGGGTGAATGGCTACACCTTC.

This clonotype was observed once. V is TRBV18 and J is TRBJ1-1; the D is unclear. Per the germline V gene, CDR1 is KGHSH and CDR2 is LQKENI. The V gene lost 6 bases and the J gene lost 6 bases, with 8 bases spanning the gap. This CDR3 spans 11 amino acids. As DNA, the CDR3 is TGTGCCAGCTCCTCGGTCGCTGAAGCTTTCTTT. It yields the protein CASSSVAEAFF.

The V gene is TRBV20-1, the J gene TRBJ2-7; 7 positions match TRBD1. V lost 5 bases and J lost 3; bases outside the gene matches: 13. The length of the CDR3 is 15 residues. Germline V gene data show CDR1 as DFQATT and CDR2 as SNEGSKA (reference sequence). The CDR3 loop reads CSARPGRTGLYEQYF. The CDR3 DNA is TGCAGTGCTCGCCCTGGAAGGACAGGACTCTACGAGCAGTACTTC.

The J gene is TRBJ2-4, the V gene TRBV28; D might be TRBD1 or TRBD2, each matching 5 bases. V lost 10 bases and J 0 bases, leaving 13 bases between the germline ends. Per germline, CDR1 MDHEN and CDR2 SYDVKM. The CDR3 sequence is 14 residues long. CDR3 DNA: TGTGCCACCCTATCGGGGCTAGCCAAAAACATTCAGTACTTC. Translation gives CATLSGLAKNIQYF.

Here the CDR3 DNA reads TGTGCCAGCTCACCTGGACAAAATCAGCCCCAGCATTTT. This sequence encodes CASSPGQNQPQHF. V usage is TRBV18 and J usage is TRBJ1-5, with a tentative D call TRBD1 (5 bases). The CDR3 extends over 13 amino acids. Germline CDR1 is KGHSH and CDR2 is LQKENI. V dropped 3 bases and J dropped 4 bases, with 7 bases sitting between them.

CDR3 sequence (DNA): TGTGCCAGCTCATCAGGGACAGGGGAGTCACGGAGCACTGAAGCTTTCTTT. Translation: CASSSGTGESRSTEAFF. The genes are TRBV18 and TRBJ1-1, with TRBD1 matching over 10 bases. The CDR3 is 17 amino acids. Germline V gene lookup returns CDR1 KGHSH and CDR2 LQKENI. V trimming: 5 bases; J trimming: 4 bases; junction bases outside the gene matches: 13.

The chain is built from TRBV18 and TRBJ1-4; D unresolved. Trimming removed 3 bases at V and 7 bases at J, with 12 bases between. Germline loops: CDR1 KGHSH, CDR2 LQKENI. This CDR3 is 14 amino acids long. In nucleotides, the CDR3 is TGTGCCAGCTCACCGGACCCGGGAAGTGAAAAACTGTTTTTT. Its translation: CASSPDPGSEKLFF. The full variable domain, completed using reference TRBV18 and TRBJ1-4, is NAGVMQNPRHLVRRRGQEARLRCSPMKGHSHVYWYRQLPEEGLKFMVYLQKENIIDESGMPKERFSAEFPKEGPSILRIQQVVRGDSAAYFCASSPDPGSEKLFFGSGTQLSVL.

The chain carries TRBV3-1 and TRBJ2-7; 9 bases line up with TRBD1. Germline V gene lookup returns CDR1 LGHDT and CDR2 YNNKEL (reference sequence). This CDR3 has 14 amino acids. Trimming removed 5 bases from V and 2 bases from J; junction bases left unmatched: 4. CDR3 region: CASSYWDRAYEQYF. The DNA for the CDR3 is TGTGCCAGCAGCTATTGGGACAGGGCCTACGAGCAGTACTTC.

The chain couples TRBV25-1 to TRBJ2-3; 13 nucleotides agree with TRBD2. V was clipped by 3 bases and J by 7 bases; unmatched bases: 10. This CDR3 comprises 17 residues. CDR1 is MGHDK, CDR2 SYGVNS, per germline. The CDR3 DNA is TGTGCCAGCAGTGAGCGACTAGCGGGGGGCCCCTTTTATACGCAGTATTTT. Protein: CASSERLAGGPFYTQYF.

The CDR3 nucleotides are TGTGCCGGCCTTCGCGGGGAGGGGGGTGAGCAGTTCTTC. This codes for CAGLRGEGGEQFF. The chain uses TRBV2 and TRBJ2-1; tentatively, D is TRBD2 (7 bases). Germline CDR1 SNHLY, CDR2 FYNNEI. The CDR3 spans 13 residues. V lost 11 bases to trimming and J lost 9 bases, with 20 bases between them. The complete variable domain, with remaining parts taken from reference TRBV2 and TRBJ2-1, reads EPEVTQTPSHQVTQMGQEVILRCVPISNHLYFYWYRQILGQKVEFLVSFYNNEISEKSEIFDDQFSVERPDGSNFTLKIRSTKLEDSAMYFCAGLRGEGGEQFFGPGTRLTVL.

This CDR3 reads CASSADSLGEAFF. The CDR3 DNA reads TGCGCCAGCAGCGCGGACAGTCTGGGGGAAGCTTTCTTT. This rearrangement joins TRBV5-1 to TRBJ1-1, with a tentative D call TRBD1 (6 bases). Germline loops: CDR1 SGHRS, CDR2 YFSETQ. The CDR3 covers 13 residues. V lost 4 bases to trimming and J lost 8 bases, with 15 bases between them.

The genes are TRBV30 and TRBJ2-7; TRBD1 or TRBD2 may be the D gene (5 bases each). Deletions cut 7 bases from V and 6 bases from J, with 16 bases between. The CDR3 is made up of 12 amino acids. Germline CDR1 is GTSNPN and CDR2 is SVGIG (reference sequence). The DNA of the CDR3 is TGTGCCTTAAACACTGGGGGTACCGAGCAGTACTTC. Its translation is CALNTGGTEQYF.

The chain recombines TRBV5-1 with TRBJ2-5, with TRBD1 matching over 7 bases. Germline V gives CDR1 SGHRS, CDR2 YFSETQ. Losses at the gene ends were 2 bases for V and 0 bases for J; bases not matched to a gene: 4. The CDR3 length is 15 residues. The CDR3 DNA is TGCGCCAGCAGCTTACAGACAGGGAACCAAGAGACCCAGTACTTC. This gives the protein CASSLQTGNQETQYF.

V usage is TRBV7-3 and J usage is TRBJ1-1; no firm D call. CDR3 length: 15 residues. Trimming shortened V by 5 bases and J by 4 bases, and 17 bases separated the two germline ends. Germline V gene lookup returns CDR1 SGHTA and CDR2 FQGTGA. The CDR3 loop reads CASSASPGIRTEAFF. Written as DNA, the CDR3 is TGTGCCAGCAGCGCCTCCCCGGGGATTCGCACTGAAGCTTTCTTT.

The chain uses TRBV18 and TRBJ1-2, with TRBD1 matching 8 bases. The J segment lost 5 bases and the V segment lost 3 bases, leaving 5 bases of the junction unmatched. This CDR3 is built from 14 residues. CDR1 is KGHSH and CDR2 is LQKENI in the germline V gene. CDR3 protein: CASSPGQDYYGYTF. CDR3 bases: TGTGCCAGCTCACCGGGACAGGATTATTATGGCTACACCTTC. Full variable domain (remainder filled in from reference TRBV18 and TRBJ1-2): NAGVMQNPRHLVRRRGQEARLRCSPMKGHSHVYWYRQLPEEGLKFMVYLQKENIIDESGMPKERFSAEFPKEGPSILRIQQVVRGDSAAYFCASSPGQDYYGYTFGSGTRLTVV.

The CDR3 bases are TGTGCCAGCAGCTTACAGACAGGGGGGCCACACACCGGGGAGCTGTTTTTT. Protein: CASSLQTGGPHTGELFF. The chain has TRBV7-9 and TRBJ2-2, with TRBD1 matching 9 bases. Germline trimming cut 2 bases from V and 3 bases from J; bases unmatched to any gene: 7. Germline lookup yields CDR1 SEHNR and CDR2 FQNEAQ (reference sequence). The CDR3 covers 17 residues.

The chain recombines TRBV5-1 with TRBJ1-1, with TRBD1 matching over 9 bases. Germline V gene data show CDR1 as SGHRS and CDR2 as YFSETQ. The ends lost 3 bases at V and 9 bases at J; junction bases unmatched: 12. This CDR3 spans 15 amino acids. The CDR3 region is CASSSTATGGGKAFF. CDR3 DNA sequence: TGCGCCAGCAGCTCCACCGCCACAGGGGGCGGTAAAGCTTTCTTT.

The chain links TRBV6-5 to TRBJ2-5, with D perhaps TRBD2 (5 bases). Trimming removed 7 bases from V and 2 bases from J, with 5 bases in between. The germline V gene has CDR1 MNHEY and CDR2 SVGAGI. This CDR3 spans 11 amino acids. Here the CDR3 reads CASKRQETQYF. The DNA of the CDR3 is TGTGCCAGCAAGCGGCAAGAGACCCAGTACTTC.

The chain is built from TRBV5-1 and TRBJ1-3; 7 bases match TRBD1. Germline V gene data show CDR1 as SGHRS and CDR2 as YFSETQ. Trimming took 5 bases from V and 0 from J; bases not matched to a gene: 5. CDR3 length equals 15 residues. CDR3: CASRLDRASGNTIYF. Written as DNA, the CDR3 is TGCGCCAGCAGACTTGACAGGGCCTCTGGAAACACCATATATTTT.